The 9 T cell receptor beta chains given below trace back to one sample, sequenced in a study of neurological immune-mediated disorders. TCRdb fed the 5' RACE reads into MiXCR, producing one record per CDR3 protein. Of some 16,000 distinct CDR3 sequences in the sample, roughly 10% were seen once. What was sequenced was CD8+ T cells from blood. The receptors were sampled from a man over 45 in good health.

This clonotype appeared many times. The V call is TRBV5-1, the J call TRBJ2-7; D possibly uses TRBD1 or TRBD2 (5 bases each). V dropped 2 bases and J dropped 0 bases, with 12 bases sitting between them. The germline V gene encodes CDR1 SGHRS and CDR2 YFSETQ. The CDR3 sequence is 15 residues long. As DNA, the CDR3 is TGCGCCAGCAGCTTATGGGACCGGAGCTCCTACGAGCAGTACTTC. Protein sequence: CASSLWDRSSYEQYF.

This clonotype was detected ten times or more. The CDR3 protein is CASSGGQGAFGTGELFF. DNA for the CDR3: TGTGCCAGCAGCGGAGGACAGGGCGCGTTTGGCACCGGGGAGCTGTTTTTT. This chain connects TRBV9 to TRBJ2-2, with 8 bases aligning to TRBD1. V was pared by 3 bases and J by 4 bases, with 11 bases of the junction left unmatched. In germline, CDR1 is SGDLS, CDR2 YYNGEE. This CDR3 region has 17 residues.

This clonotype occurred many times. This sequence joins TRBV2 and TRBJ2-7, with a possible D match to TRBD2 (6 bases). Trimming stripped 8 bases from V and 1 base from J, with 12 bases between. CDR1 SNHLY and CDR2 FYNNEI come from the germline V gene. The CDR3 spans 13 residues. The chain's CDR3 is CASQEGGSYEQYF. The CDR3, as DNA: TGTGCCAGCCAGGAGGGTGGATCCTACGAGCAGTACTTC.

This clonotype came up many times. The gene calls are TRBV2 and TRBJ2-3; 13 nucleotides align to TRBD2. The CDR3 runs 15 residues. Trimming cost V 8 bases and J 6 bases; bases outside gene matches: 8. The germline gives CDR1 SNHLY, CDR2 FYNNEI. The CDR3, as DNA: TGTGCCAGCCCCACTAGCGGGAGGGCCGCGGATACGCAGTATTTT. Translated, it gives CASPTSGRAADTQYF.

This rearrangement joins TRBV19 to TRBJ1-5; 10 bases map to TRBD1. J was trimmed by 6 bases and V by 5 bases; bases with no gene match: 4. CDR3 length: 14 residues. CDR1 and CDR2 (germline): LNHDA, SQIVND (reference sequence). The CDR3 coding sequence is TGTGCCAGTAGTCAGCGGACAGGGGGTCAGCCCCAGCATTTT. This sequence encodes CASSQRTGGQPQHF.

The table lists this clonotype with many counts. The chain recombines TRBV20-1 with TRBJ2-1; D is undetermined. Trimming removed 6 bases from V and 0 bases from J, with 12 bases in between. This CDR3 is 14 amino acids long. Looked up from germline, CDR1 is DFQATT and CDR2 is SNEGSKA (reference sequence). The CDR3 sequence: CSATKTNSYNEQFF. The CDR3 bases are TGCAGTGCAACCAAGACCAACTCCTACAATGAGCAGTTCTTC.

This clonotype came up many times. The chain links TRBV12-3 or TRBV12-4 to TRBJ2-1; no reliable D call. The ends were cut back, 3 bases at V and 8 bases at J, with 8 bases in the middle. The CDR3 has 12 residues. CDR3: CASSFGVHEQFF. As DNA, the CDR3 is TGTGCCAGCAGTTTTGGCGTCCATGAGCAGTTCTTC.

This clonotype was picked up many times. The genes are TRBV5-6 and TRBJ2-5; 10 nucleotides agree with TRBD1. This CDR3 has 16 residues. Per germline, CDR1 SGHDT and CDR2 YYEEEE. V trimming: 0 bases; J trimming: 3 bases; junction bases outside the gene matches: 5. CDR3 sequence: CASSLAFGQGEETQYF. CDR3 in DNA: TGTGCCAGCAGCTTGGCCTTTGGACAGGGGGAAGAGACCCAGTACTTC.

In this sample, this clonotype turned up many times. CDR3 loop: CSVEVLAEEQFF. The CDR3 DNA follows: TGCAGCGTTGAAGTCCTAGCAGAGGAGCAGTTCTTC. The rearrangement links TRBV29-1 to TRBJ2-1; tentative D call: TRBD2 (5 bases). Germline CDR1 SQVTM, CDR2 ANQGSEA. The CDR3 totals 12 residues. Deletions cut 1 base from V and 10 bases from J, with 11 bases between.